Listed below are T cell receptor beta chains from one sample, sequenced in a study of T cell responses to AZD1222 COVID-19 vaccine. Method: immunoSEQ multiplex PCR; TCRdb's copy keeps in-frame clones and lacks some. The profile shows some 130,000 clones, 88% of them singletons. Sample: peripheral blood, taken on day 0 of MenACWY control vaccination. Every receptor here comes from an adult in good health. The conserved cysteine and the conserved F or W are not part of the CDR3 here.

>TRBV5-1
ASSSGSPPETQY
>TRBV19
ASSIGTGVNYSNQPQH
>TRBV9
ASSPREGRNNEQF
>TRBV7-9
ASSLALYEQY
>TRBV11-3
ASSLGQGLNEQY
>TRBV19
ASTYDRVADQPQH
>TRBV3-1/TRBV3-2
ASSPRQARQY
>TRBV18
ASSPPDRTSGANVLT
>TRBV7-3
ASSFLANTGELF
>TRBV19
ASSIRGRVMPREKLF
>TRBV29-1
SVSDRGPEKLF
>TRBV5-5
ASSQGVAETQY
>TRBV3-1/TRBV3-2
ASSPSTNYGYT
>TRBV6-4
ASSARTSGTDTQY
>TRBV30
AGHRALDTEAF
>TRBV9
ASSPSPGELF
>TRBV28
ASRTDRDPEGNTIY
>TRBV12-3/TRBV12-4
ASSLRGTEPQH
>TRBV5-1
ASSSQEGHLNSPLH
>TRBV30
AWSPTGGGDQPQH
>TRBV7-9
ASSGQRIRTDTQY
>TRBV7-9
ASSLTSGTDTQY
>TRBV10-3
AISVGGRAIPYNEQF
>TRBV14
ASSHLLAGVPNEQY
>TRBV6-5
ASWGGSYEQY
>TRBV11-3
ASSLGFSGLETQY
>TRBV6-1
ASSEDPATTQY
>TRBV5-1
ASSLSLTTSSYNEQF
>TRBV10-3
AISELGLAGQLGEQF
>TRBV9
ASSGSGRADTQY
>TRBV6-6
ASSRIPGRGTEAF
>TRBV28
ASSLARGADTQY
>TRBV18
ASSPPEKPDEQY
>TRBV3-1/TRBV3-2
ASSQGVSHNTGELF
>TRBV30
AWSKGSGNTIY
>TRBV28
ASSPWTGGNTEAF
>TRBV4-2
ASSQDTWREGKNEQF
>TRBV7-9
ASVAWGGAKNIQY
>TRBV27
ASNFAGGAGGYT
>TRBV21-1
ASSKESGETTDNEQF
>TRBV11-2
ASSKGAYNSPLH
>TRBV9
ASSPHLGDEQF
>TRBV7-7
ASSLQPNEKLF
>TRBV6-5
ASSKLGAGTDTQY
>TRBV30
AWSYGGTGNNSPLH
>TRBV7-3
ASSLGQGAQETQY
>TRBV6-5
ASSRQGWKLF
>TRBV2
ASGGLLPNTGELF
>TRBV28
ASSGGQGAGTQY
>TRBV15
ATSIPSGLTDTQY
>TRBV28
ASNPEKGANTEAF
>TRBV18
ASSPLGLAGRTDTQY